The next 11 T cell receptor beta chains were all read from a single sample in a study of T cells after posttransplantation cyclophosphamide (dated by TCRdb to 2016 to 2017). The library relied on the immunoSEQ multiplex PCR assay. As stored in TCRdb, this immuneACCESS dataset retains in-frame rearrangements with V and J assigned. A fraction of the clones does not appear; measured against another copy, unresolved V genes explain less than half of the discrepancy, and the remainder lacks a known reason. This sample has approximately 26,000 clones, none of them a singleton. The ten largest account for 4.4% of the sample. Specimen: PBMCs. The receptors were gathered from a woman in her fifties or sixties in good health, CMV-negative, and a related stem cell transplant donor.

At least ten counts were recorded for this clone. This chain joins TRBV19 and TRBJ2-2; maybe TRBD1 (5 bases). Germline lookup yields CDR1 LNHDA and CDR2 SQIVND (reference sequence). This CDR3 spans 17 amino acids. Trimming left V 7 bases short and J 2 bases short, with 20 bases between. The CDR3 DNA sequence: TGTGCCAGTACCATAGGGGAAGGGATGGTCAACACCGGGGAGCTGTTTTTT. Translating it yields CASTIGEGMVNTGELFF.

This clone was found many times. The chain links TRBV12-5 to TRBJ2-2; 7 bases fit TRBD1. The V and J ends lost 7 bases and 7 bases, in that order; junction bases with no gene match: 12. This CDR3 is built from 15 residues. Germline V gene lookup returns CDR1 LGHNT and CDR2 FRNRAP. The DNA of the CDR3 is TGTGCTAGTGCCCGTATAGGGGGCAATAGCGGGGAGCTGTTTTTT. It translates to CASARIGGNSGELFF. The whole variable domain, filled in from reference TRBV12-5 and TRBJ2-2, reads DARVTQTPRHKVTEMGQEVTMRCQPILGHNTVFWYRQTMMQGLELLAYFRNRAPLDDSGMPKDRFSAEMPDATLATLKIQPSEPRDSAVYFCASARIGGNSGELFFGEGSRLTVL.

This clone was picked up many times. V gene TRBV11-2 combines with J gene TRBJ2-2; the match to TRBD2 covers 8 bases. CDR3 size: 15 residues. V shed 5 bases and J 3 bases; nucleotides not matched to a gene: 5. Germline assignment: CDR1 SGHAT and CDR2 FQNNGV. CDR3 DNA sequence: TGTGCCAGCAGCGTAGCGGGATCGCACACCGGGGAGCTGTTTTTT. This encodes CASSVAGSHTGELFF.

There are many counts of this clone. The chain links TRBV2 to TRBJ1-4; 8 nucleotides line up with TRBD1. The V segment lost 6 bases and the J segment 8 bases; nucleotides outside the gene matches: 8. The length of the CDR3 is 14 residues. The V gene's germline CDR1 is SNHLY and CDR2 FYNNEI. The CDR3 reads CASSAQGVGEKLFF. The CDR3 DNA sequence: TGTGCCAGCAGCGCACAGGGGGTGGGCGAAAAACTGTTTTTT.

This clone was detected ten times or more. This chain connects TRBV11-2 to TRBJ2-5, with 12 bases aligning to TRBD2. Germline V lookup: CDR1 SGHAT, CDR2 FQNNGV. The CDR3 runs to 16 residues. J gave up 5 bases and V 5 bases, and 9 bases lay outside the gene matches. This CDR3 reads CASSPRTSGAWETQYF. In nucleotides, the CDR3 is TGTGCCAGCAGCCCCCGGACTAGCGGGGCCTGGGAGACCCAGTACTTC.

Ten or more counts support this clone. This chain's CDR3 is CASSPRAFSRSYNEQFF. DNA for the CDR3: TGTGCCAGCTCACCACGCGCTTTTTCTCGCTCCTACAATGAGCAGTTCTTC. V gene TRBV18 combines with J gene TRBJ2-1, with no clear D. Germline V gene lookup returns CDR1 KGHSH and CDR2 LQKENI. The CDR3 length is 17 residues. V lost 1 base and J 0 bases, leaving 13 bases between the germline ends.

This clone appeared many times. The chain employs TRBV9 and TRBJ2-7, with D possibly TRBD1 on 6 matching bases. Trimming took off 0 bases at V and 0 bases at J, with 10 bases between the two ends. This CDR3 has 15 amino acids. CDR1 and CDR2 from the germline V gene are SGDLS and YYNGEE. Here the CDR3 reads CASSVEGHSSYEQYF. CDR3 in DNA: TGTGCCAGCAGCGTAGAGGGACATAGCTCCTACGAGCAGTACTTC.

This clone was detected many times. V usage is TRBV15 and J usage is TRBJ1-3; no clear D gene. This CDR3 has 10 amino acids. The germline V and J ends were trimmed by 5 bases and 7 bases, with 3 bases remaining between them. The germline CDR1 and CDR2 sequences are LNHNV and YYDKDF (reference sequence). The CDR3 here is CATSGNTIYF. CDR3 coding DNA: TGTGCCACCAGCGGCAACACCATATATTTT.

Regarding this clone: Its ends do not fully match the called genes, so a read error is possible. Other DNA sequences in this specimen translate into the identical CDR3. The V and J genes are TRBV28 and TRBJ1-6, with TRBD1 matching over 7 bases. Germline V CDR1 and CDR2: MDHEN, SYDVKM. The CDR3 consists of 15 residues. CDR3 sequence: CASKIDRAYNSPLHF. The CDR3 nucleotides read TGTGCCAGCAAAATAGACAGGGCCTATAATTCCCCCCTCCACTTT.

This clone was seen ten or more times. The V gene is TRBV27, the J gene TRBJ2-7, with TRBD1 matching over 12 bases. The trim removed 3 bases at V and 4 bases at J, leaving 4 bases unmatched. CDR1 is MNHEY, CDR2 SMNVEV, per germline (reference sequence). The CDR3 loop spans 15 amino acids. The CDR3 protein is CASSFGTGGAYEQYF. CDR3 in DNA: TGTGCCAGCAGTTTTGGGACAGGGGGCGCGTACGAGCAGTACTTC.

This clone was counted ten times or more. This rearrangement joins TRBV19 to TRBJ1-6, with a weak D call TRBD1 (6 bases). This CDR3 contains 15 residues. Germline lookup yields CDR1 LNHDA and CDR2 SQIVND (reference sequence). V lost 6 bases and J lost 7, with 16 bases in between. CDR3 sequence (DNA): TGTGCCAGTAGGCCCCCGGACAGCCTAAATTCACCCCTCCACTTT. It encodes CASRPPDSLNSPLHF.